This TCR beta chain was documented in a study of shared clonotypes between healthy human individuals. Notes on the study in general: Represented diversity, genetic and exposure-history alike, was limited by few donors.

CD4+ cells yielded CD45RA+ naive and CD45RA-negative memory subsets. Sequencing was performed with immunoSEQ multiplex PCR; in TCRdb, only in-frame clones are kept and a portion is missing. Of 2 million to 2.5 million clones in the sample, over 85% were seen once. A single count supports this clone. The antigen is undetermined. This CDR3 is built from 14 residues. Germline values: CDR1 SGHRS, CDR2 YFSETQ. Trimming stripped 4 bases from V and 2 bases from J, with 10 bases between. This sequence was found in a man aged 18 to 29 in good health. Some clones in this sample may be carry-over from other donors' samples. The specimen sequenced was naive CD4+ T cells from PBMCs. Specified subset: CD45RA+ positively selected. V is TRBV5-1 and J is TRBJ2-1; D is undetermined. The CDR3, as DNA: TGCGCCAGCAGCCCTAACCTCGCCTACAATGAGCAGTTCTTC. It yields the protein CASSPNLAYNEQFF.